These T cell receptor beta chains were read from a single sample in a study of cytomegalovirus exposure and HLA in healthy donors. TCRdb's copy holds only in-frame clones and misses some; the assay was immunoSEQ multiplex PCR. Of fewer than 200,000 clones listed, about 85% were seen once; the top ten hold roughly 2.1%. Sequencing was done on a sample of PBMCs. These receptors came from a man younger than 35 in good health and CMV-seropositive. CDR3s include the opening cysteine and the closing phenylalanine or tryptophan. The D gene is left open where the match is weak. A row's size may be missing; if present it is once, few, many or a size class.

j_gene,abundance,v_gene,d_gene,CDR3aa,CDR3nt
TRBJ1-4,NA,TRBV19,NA,CASSMGFARVSNEKLFF,TGTGCCAGTAGTATGGGTTTCGCCAGGGTCTCTAATGAAAAACTGTTTTTT
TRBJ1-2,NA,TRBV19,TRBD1,CASSIARDRMDGYTF,TGTGCCAGTAGTATAGCCCGGGACAGGATGGATGGCTACACCTTC
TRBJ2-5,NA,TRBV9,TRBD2,CASSVGGGLAATQYF,TGTGCCAGCAGCGTTGGTGGGGGACTAGCGGCGACCCAGTACTTC
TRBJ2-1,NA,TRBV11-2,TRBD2,CASSFSGGPDNEQFF,TGTGCCAGCAGCTTTAGCGGGGGCCCAGACAATGAGCAGTTCTTC
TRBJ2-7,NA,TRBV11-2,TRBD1,CASSVSTGEWQYF,TGTGCCAGCAGCGTCAGCACAGGGGAATGGCAGTACTTC
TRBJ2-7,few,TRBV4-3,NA,CASSEGQSYEQYF,TGCGCCAGCAGCGAAGGACAATCCTACGAGCAGTACTTC
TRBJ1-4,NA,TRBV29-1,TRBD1,CSGKQGASEKLFF,TGCAGCGGTAAACAGGGGGCGAGTGAAAAACTGTTTTTT
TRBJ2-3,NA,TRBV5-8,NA,CASSLLKGVSADTQYF,TGTGCCAGCAGCTTGTTAAAGGGGGTGAGCGCAGATACGCAGTATTTT
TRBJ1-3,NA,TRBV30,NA,CAWTKGRSGNTIYF,TGTGCCTGGACTAAGGGGCGCTCTGGAAACACCATATATTTT
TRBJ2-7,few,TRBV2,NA,CASSEALDMYREQYF,TGTGCCAGCAGTGAAGCCTTGGACATGTACCGCGAGCAGTACTTC
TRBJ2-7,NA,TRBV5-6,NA,CASSITSYEQYF,TGTGCCAGCAGCATAACTAGCTACGAGCAGTACTTC
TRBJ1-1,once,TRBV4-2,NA,CASSARGGLGKNTEAFF,TGTGCCAGCAGCGCGAGGGGGGGGCTGGGCAAGAACACTGAAGCTTTCTTT
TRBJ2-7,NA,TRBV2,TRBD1,CASSLGQGEGYEQYF,TGTGCCAGCAGTTTAGGACAGGGAGAAGGCTACGAGCAGTACTTC
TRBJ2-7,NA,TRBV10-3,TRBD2,CAISETIGLAGGEQYF,TGTGCCATCAGTGAGACGATCGGGCTAGCGGGCGGGGAGCAGTACTTC
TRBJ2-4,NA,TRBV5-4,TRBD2,CASSSTGTSGVAKNSQYF,TGTGCCAGCAGCTCCACCGGGACTAGCGGGGTCGCCAAAAACAGTCAGTACTTC
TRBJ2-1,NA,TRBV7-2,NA,CASSEKRGGSSYNEQFF,TGTGCCAGCAGCGAAAAGAGGGGGGGGTCCTCCTACAATGAGCAGTTCTTC
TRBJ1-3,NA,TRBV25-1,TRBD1,CASTEQGARNTIYF,TGTGCCAGCACCGAGCAGGGGGCGCGGAACACCATATATTTT
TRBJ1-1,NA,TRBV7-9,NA,CASSPSTGPMNTEAFF,TGTGCCAGCAGCCCTTCGACAGGCCCTATGAACACTGAAGCTTTCTTT
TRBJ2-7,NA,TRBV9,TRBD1,CASSVPGQGGYEQYF,TGTGCCAGCAGCGTTCCGGGACAGGGAGGATACGAGCAGTACTTC
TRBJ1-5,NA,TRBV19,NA,CASSFDNSNQPQHF,TGTGCCAGTAGCTTCGACAATAGCAATCAGCCCCAGCATTTT
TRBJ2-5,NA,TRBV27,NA,CASSLSPGATQYF,TGTGCCAGCAGTTTATCACCAGGGGCGACCCAGTACTTC
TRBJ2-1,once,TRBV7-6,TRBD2,CASSPERGPINEQFF,TGTGCCAGCAGCCCCGAGCGGGGGCCAATCAATGAGCAGTTCTTC
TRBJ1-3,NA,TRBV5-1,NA,CASSLSGTGNTIYF,TGCGCCAGCAGCTTATCAGGGACTGGAAACACCATATATTTT
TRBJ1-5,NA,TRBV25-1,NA,CASSDRSNQPQHF,TGTGCCAGCAGTGACAGAAGCAATCAGCCCCAGCATTTT
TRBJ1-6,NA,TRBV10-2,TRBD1,CASSESARGSNNSPLHF,TGCGCCAGCAGTGAGTCGGCCAGGGGGTCTAATAATTCACCCCTCCACTTT
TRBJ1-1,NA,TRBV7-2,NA,CASSLYPLGGRNTEAFF,TGTGCCAGCAGCTTATATCCCCTAGGAGGGAGGAACACTGAAGCTTTCTTT
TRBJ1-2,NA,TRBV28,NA,CASSLWDSSLYGYTF,TGTGCCAGCAGTTTATGGGACAGTTCACTCTATGGCTACACCTTC
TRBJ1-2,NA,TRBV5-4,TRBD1,CASSPAPGQGWGYTF,TGTGCCAGCAGCCCCGCGCCGGGACAGGGATGGGGCTACACCTTC
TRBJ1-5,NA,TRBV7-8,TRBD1,CASSHRDRNQPQHF,TGTGCCAGCAGCCACCGGGACAGGAATCAGCCCCAGCATTTT
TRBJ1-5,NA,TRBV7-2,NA,CASSYLRDSNQPQHF,TGTGCCAGCAGCTATCTCAGGGATAGCAATCAGCCCCAGCATTTT
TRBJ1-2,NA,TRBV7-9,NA,CSSSSGPTGDGYTF,TGTTCCAGCAGCTCAGGACCAACAGGAGATGGCTACACCTTC
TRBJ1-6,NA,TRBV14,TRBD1,CASSLGTGFITLHF,TGTGCCAGCAGCCTAGGGACAGGGTTTATCACCCTCCACTTT
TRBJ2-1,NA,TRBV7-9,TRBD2,CASSPRTSGGAVEQFF,TGTGCCAGCAGCCCTCGGACTAGCGGGGGGGCCGTTGAGCAGTTCTTC
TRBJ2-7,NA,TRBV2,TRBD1,CASRDRGYEQYF,TGTGCCAGCAGGGACAGGGGCTACGAGCAGTACTTC
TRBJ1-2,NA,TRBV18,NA,CASSPPGVRGYTF,TGTGCCAGCTCACCACCAGGGGTTCGAGGCTACACCTTC
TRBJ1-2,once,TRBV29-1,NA,CSVGGDTNYGYTF,TGCAGCGTTGGGGGAGATACCAACTATGGCTACACCTTC
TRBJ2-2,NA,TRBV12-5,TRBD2,CASGLLNAASGGRSYDTGELFF,TGTGCTAGTGGTTTACTCAACGCGGCTAGCGGGGGCCGGTCTTACGACACCGGGGAGCTGTTTTTT
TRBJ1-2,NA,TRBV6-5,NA,CASSATTGYGYTF,TGTGCCAGCAGTGCTACGACAGGTTATGGCTACACCTTC
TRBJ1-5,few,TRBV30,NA,CAWSAPTFGSNQPQHF,TGTGCCTGGAGTGCACCCACGTTCGGTAGCAATCAGCCCCAGCATTTT
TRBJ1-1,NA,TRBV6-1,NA,CASSELQGGTEAFF,TGTGCCAGCAGTGAATTGCAGGGCGGAACTGAAGCTTTCTTT
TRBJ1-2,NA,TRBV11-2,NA,CASSLAGGYGYTF,TGTGCCAGCAGTCTCGCGGGGGGGTATGGCTACACCTTC
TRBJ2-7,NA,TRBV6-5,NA,CASVVPGDTYEQYF,TGTGCCAGCGTCGTCCCCGGGGACACCTACGAGCAGTACTTC
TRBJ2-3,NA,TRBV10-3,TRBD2,CAISESGGESTDTQYF,TGTGCCATCAGTGAGTCGGGGGGGGAGAGCACAGATACGCAGTATTTT
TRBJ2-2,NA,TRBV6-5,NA,CASGSRVNTGELFF,TGTGCCAGCGGTTCCCGGGTAAACACCGGGGAGCTGTTTTTT
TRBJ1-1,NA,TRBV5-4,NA,CASSLARGPYTEAFF,TGTGCCAGCAGCTTGGCCAGGGGTCCTTACACTGAAGCTTTCTTT